Given below is one T cell receptor beta chain in context. Antigen: not known. This CDR3 contains 16 residues. V trimming: 4 bases; J trimming: 2 bases; junction bases outside the gene matches: 11. The germline V gene has CDR1 SGHRS and CDR2 YFSETQ. Quantitative 5'-RACE with molecular barcodes generated TCR beta libraries. TCRdb ran MiXCR on the 5' RACE reads and lists one entry per CDR3 protein. This sample yields approximately 300,000 distinct CDR3 sequences, of which less than 25% are seen a single time; 3.5% to 4.5% belongs to the top ten. This record belongs to a study of CD8 T cells in ankylosing spondylitis. General observations from the study: Clones linked to disease, bearing a CD8+ phenotype, were relatively rare in peripheral blood. Earlier studies detected some motif variants in reactive arthritis synovial fluid and blood.

The sample was blood, either unsorted or a sorted T cell fraction (not recorded which). J is TRBJ2-5 and V is TRBV5-1, with TRBD2 identical over 7 bases. This sequence was found in a female donor with ankylosing spondylitis or in good health (not recorded which). The chain's CDR3 is CASSPGFAGDQETQYF. In DNA, the CDR3 is TGCGCCAGCAGCCCCGGGTTTGCGGGAGATCAAGAGACCCAGTACTTC.